This TCR beta chain is from a study of cytomegalovirus exposure and HLA in healthy donors. In germline, CDR1 is MNHNS, CDR2 SASEGT. Trimming cost V 4 bases and J 8 bases; bases outside gene matches: 2. The CDR3 consists of 12 residues. This PCR relied on a set of 60 Vbeta primers and 13 Jbeta primers. The assay was immunoSEQ multiplex PCR, and TCRdb's table has in-frame clones only and misses some. There are around 200,000 clones in the sample; roughly four fifths occur only once, and around 1.9% lies in the top ten. The specimen sequenced was PBMCs. The rearrangement links TRBV6-1 to TRBJ2-5; TRBD1 matches at 9 bases. The source is a woman in her 30s in good health and CMV-seropositive. CDR3 residues: CASSGQGVTQYF. The CDR3 DNA is TGTGCCAGCAGTGGACAGGGGGTAACCCAGTACTTC.